This T cell receptor (beta chain) was obtained from a study of blood T cells in healthy people across ages. Combining a sample-barcoded 5' primer with a J-beta primer mix, a second PCR ran for about 7 to 12 cycles. One entry per CDR3 protein results from TCRdb running MiXCR on the 5' RACE reads. The sample records about 2 million distinct CDR3 sequences, around 48% being singletons. Germline assignment: CDR1 DFQATT and CDR2 SNEGSKA (reference sequence). The CDR3 is 11 residues long. V was shortened by 5 bases and J by 3 bases, with 7 bases between the two germline ends. The chain uses TRBV20-1 and TRBJ2-5, with no clear D. Sequencing was carried out using blood. This clonotype was sampled from a middle-aged woman in good health. CDR3 nucleotide sequence: TGCAGTGCTGACCGGAAAGAGACCCAGTACTTC. Translating gives CSADRKETQYF.